The 4 T cell receptor beta chains below come from one sample, sequenced in a study of OX40 agonist ivuxolimab in advanced cancers. Data came from immunoSEQ multiplex PCR; TCRdb stores just in-frame clones and leaves some out. The table has 70,000 to 95,000 clones, 90% to 95% seen once. Material: CD4+ or CD8+ T cells sorted from blood, obtained in a trial of the OX40 agonist ivuxolimab. These TCRs come from an adult with an advanced solid tumor such as melanoma, head and neck, liver or kidney cancer.

V is TRBV4-1 and J is TRBJ2-7, with 7 bases identical to TRBD1. With 0 bases clipped from V and 0 bases from J, the junction kept 2 bases outside the gene matches. Germline loops: CDR1 MGHRA, CDR2 YSYEKL. CDR3 length: 15 residues. CDR3 bases: TGCGCCAGCAGCCAAGAGACAGGGAGCTCCTACGAGCAGTACTTC. This encodes CASSQETGSSYEQYF.

The rearrangement joins TRBV5-4 to TRBJ2-7; D is uncertain. Germline CDR1 is SGHNT and CDR2 is YYREEE (reference sequence). The CDR3 is 11 residues long. The V and J ends lost 0 bases and 7 bases respectively, with 5 bases between them. CDR3 nucleotide sequence: TGTGCCAGCAGCTTGGCTTCGGAGCAGTACTTC. Residues: CASSLASEQYF.

V is TRBV6-4 and J is TRBJ2-2; TRBD2 matches at 10 bases. V lost 5 bases, J lost 2 bases, and 2 bases stayed unmatched. Germline CDR1 and CDR2: MRHNA and SNTAGT. This CDR3 comprises 15 residues. DNA of the CDR3: TGTGCCAGCAGTCCTAGCGGGAGTAACACCGGGGAGCTGTTTTTT. Its protein is CASSPSGSNTGELFF.

This clone was picked up one time. The chain has TRBV27 and TRBJ2-7; TRBD1 matches 9 bases. From germline, CDR1 is MNHEY and CDR2 SMNVEV (reference sequence). The V segment lost 8 bases and the J segment 0 bases; nucleotides outside the gene matches: 2. This CDR3 has 13 residues. In DNA form, the CDR3 reads TGTGCCAGCCAGGGACAGGGCTCCTACGAGCAGTACTTC. Protein sequence: CASQGQGSYEQYF.